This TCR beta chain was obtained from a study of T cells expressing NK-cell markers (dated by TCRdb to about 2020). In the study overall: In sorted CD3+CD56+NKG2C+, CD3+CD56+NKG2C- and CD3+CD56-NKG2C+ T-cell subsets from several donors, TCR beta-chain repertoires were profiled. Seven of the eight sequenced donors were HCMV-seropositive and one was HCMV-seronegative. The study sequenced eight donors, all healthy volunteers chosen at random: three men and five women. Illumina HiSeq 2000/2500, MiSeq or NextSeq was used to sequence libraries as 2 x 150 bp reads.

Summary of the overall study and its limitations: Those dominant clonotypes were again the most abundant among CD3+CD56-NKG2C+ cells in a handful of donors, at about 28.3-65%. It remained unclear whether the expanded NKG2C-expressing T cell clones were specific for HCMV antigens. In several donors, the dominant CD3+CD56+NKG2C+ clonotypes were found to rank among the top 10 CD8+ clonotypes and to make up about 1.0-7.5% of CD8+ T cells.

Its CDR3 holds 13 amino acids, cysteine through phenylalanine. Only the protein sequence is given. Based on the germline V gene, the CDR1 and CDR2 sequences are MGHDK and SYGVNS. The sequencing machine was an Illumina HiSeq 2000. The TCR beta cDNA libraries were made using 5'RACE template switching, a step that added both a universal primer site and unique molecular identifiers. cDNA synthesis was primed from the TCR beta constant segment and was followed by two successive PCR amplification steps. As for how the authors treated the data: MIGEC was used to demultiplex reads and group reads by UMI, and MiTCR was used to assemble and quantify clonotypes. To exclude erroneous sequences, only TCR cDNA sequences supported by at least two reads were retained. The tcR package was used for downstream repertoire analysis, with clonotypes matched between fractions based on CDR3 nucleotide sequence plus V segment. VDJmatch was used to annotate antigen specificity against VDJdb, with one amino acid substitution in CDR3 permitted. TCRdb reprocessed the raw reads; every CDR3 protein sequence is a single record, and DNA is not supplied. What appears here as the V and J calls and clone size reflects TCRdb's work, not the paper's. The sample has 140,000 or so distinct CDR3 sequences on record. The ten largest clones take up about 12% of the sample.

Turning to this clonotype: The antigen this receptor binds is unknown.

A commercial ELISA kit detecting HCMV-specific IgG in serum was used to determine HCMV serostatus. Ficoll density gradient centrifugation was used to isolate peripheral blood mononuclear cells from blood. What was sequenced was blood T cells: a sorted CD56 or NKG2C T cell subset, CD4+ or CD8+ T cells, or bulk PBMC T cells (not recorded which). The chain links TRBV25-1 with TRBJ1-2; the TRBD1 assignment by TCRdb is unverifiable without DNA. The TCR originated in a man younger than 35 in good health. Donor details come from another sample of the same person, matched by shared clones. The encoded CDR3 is CASRQGFLEGYTF.